The entry that follows covers one T cell receptor (beta chain) sequence. The sample is drawn from a study of cytomegalovirus exposure and HLA in healthy donors. Amplification used 60 Vbeta primers and 13 Jbeta primers. The table came from immunoSEQ multiplex PCR; TCRdb's copy has only in-frame clones and leaves some out. This table has under 200,000 clones, over 75% appearing once. After removal of 5 bases from V and 2 bases from J, the junction contained 5 bases not matched to a gene. In germline, CDR1 is MNHNS, CDR2 SASEGT. The CDR3 covers 14 residues. Material for sequencing was PBMCs. This TCR came from a woman aged 50 to 60 in good health and CMV-seronegative. The chain carries TRBV6-1 and TRBJ2-5, with 7 bases lining up with TRBD1. The CDR3 sequence is CASSQSGGQETQYF. The DNA for the CDR3 is TGTGCCAGCAGTCAATCAGGGGGTCAAGAGACCCAGTACTTC.